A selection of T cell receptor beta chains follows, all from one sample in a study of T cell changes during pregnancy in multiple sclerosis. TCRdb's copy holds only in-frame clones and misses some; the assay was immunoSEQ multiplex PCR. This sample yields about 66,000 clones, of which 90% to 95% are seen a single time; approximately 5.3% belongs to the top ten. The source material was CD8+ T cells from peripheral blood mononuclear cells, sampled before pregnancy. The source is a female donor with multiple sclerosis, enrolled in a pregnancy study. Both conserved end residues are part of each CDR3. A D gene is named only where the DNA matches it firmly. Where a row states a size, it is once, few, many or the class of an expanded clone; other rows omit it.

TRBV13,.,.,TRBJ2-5,CASSLPPGETQYF,TGTGCCAGCAGCTTACCCCCGGGGGAGACCCAGTACTTC
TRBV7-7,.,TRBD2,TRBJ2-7,CASSPSGSYEQYF,TGTGCTAGCAGCCCAAGCGGGAGCTACGAGCAGTACTTC
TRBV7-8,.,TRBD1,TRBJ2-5,CASSLEWGQGDPSETQYF,TGTGCCAGCAGCTTAGAATGGGGACAGGGCGACCCCTCGGAGACCCAGTACTTC
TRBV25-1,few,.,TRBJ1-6,CASSTGRNSPLHF,TGTGCCAGCAGTACAGGGCGGAATTCACCCCTCCACTTT
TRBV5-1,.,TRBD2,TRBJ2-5,CASSPERGDAETQYF,TGCGCCAGCAGCCCCGAGCGGGGGGACGCAGAGACCCAGTACTTC
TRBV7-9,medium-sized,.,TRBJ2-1,CASSLTHSNNEQFF,TGTGCCAGCAGCTTAACCCACAGCAACAATGAGCAGTTCTTC
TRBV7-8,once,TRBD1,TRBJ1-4,CASSLNRGPVGEKLFF,TGTGCCAGCAGTTTAAACAGGGGGCCAGTGGGAGAAAAACTGTTTTTT
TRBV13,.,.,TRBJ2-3,CASSSPTDPYDTQYF,TGTGCCAGCAGCTCACCTACCGATCCGTACGATACGCAGTATTTT
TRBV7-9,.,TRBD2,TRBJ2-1,CASSLVLTSGGVSYEQFF,TGTGCCAGCAGCTTAGTTCTGACTAGCGGGGGGGTATCATATGAGCAGTTCTTC
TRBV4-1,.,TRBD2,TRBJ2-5,CASSYTSGGQETQYF,TGCGCCAGCAGTTATACTAGCGGGGGGCAAGAGACCCAGTACTTC
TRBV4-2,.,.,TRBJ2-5,CASSQDHIWETQYF,TGTGCCAGCAGCCAAGACCACATCTGGGAGACCCAGTACTTC
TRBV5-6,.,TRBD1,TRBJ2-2,CASIAGGTGGFTGELFF,TGTGCCAGCATCGCTGGTGGGACAGGGGGGTTCACCGGGGAGCTGTTTTTT
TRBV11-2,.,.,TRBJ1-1,CASSLDLVVNTEAFF,TGTGCCAGCAGCTTAGATCTTGTAGTGAACACTGAAGCTTTCTTT
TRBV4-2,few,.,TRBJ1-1,CASSQVKTVNTEAFF,TGTGCCAGCAGCCAAGTCAAAACAGTGAACACTGAAGCTTTCTTT
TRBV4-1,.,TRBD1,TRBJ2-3,CASSPDRETDTQYF,TGCGCCAGCAGCCCGGACAGGGAGACAGATACGCAGTATTTT
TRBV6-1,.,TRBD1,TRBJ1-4,CASSDLTGAGEKLFF,TGTGCCAGCAGTGACCTGACAGGGGCAGGTGAAAAACTGTTTTTT
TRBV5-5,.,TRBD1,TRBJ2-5,CASSFAGGLIQETQYF,TGTGCCAGCAGCTTTGCAGGGGGCCTTATCCAAGAGACCCAGTACTTC
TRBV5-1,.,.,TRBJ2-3,CASSLAIANTDTQYF,TGCGCCAGCAGCTTGGCAATAGCCAACACAGATACGCAGTATTTT
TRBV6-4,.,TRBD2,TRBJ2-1,CASSPAGGKNNEQFF,TGTGCCAGCAGTCCCGCGGGGGGCAAAAACAATGAGCAGTTCTTC
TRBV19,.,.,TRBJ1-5,CASSGPGVQPQHF,TGTGCCAGTAGTGGGCCCGGCGTTCAGCCCCAGCATTTT
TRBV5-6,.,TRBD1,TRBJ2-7,CASSHWTGTGFRYEQYF,TGTGCCAGCAGCCACTGGACCGGGACAGGGTTCCGGTACGAGCAGTACTTC
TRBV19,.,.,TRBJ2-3,CATLPGDSTDTQYF,TGTGCCACTCTACCGGGGGATAGCACAGATACGCAGTATTTT
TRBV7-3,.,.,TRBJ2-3,CASSSRGGHTDTQYF,TGTGCCAGCAGCTCTAGAGGCGGGCACACAGATACGCAGTATTTT
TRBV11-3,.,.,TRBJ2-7,CASRYTPDIISYEQYF,TGTGCCAGCAGATACACGCCGGACATTATCTCCTACGAGCAGTACTTC
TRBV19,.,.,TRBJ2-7,CASSIGRGRWEQYF,TGTGCCAGTAGTATAGGGAGGGGGCGCTGGGAGCAGTACTTC
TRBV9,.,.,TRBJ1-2,CASSVDVGANYGYTF,TGTGCCAGCAGCGTAGATGTGGGGGCGAACTATGGCTACACCTTC
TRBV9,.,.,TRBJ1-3,CASSASGGTGNTIYF,TGTGCCAGCAGCGCGAGCGGGGGAACTGGAAACACCATATATTTT
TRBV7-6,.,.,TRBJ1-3,CAVGAGAGNTIYF,TGTGCGGTTGGGGCGGGGGCTGGAAACACCATATATTTT
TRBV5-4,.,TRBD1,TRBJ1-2,CASSAGQGEEGYTF,TGTGCCAGCAGCGCTGGACAGGGGGAAGAGGGCTACACCTTC
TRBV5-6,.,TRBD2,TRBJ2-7,CASSLGTSGGTHYEQYF,TGTGCCAGCAGCCTCGGGACTAGCGGGGGAACTCACTACGAGCAGTACTTC
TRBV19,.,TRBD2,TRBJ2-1,CASMGGGEYNEQFF,TGTGCCAGTATGGGCGGGGGAGAATACAATGAGCAGTTCTTC
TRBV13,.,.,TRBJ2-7,CASSQGRRNYEQYF,TGTGCCAGCAGCCAAGGGAGGCGGAACTACGAGCAGTACTTC
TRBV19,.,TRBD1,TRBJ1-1,CASSIPTGGQNTEAFF,TGTGCCAGTAGTATCCCGACAGGGGGCCAGAACACTGAAGCTTTCTTT
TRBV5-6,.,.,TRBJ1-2,CASSYAAAAFYGYTF,TGTGCCAGCAGCTACGCGGCAGCGGCTTTCTATGGCTACACCTTC
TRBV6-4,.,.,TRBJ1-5,CASSEEGENQPQHF,TGTGCCAGCAGTGAAGAGGGGGAAAATCAGCCCCAGCATTTT
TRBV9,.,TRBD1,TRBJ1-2,CASQGQGAVDYGYTF,TGTGCCAGCCAGGGACAGGGGGCTGTGGACTATGGCTACACCTTC
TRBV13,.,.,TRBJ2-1,CASSLADNEQFF,TGTGCCAGCAGCTTAGCAGACAATGAGCAGTTCTTC
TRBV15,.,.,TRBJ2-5,CATSSPGLEGETQYF,TGTGCCACCAGCAGCCCGGGATTGGAAGGAGAGACCCAGTACTTC
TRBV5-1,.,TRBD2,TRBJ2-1,CASSLTEGGSWNEQFF,TGCGCCAGCAGCTTGACAGAGGGAGGGAGCTGGAATGAGCAGTTCTTC
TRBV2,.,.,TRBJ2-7,CASSPQGPSYEQYF,TGTGCCAGTAGTCCCCAGGGGCCCTCCTACGAGCAGTACTTC
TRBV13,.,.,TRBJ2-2,CASSLRLEPDRELFF,TGTGCCAGCAGCTTAAGGCTAGAACCCGACCGGGAGCTGTTTTTT
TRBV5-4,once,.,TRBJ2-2,CASEQDTGELFF,TGTGCCAGCGAGCAGGACACCGGGGAGCTGTTTTTT
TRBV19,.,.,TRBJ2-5,CASSIWGTQETQYF,TGTGCCAGTAGTATATGGGGGACTCAAGAGACCCAGTACTTC
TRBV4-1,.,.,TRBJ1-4,CASSQGQEKLFF,TGCGCCAGCAGCCAAGGACAGGAAAAACTGTTTTTT
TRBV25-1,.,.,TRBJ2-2,CASSVQRDTGELFF,TGTGCCAGCAGTGTACAGAGGGACACCGGGGAGCTGTTTTTT
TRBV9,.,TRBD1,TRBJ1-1,CASSAQQGRDTEAFF,TGTGCCAGCAGCGCCCAACAGGGGAGAGACACTGAAGCTTTCTTT
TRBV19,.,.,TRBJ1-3,CASKFGPDSPRWDTIYF,TGTGCCAGCAAGTTCGGCCCGGACAGTCCCAGGTGGGACACCATATATTTT
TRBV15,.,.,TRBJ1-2,CATSREVQRGTPNYGYTF,TGTGCCACCAGCAGAGAAGTTCAGAGGGGGACACCAAACTATGGCTACACCTTC
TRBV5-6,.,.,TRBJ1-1,CASGSGGTEAFF,TGTGCCAGCGGATCGGGAGGTACTGAAGCTTTCTTT
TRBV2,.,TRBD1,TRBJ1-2,CASSPGGVGYTF,TGTGCCAGCAGTCCAGGGGGAGTTGGCTACACCTTC
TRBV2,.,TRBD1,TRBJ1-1,CASIPGTGGGSGAFF,TGTGCCAGCATCCCCGGTACAGGGGGCGGATCGGGAGCTTTCTTT
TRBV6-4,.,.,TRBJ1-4,CAGGGGHEKLFF,TGTGCCGGCGGTGGGGGCCATGAAAAACTGTTTTTT
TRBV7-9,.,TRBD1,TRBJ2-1,CASRKGDRGSNEQFF,TGTGCCAGCAGAAAAGGGGACAGGGGAAGCAATGAGCAGTTCTTC
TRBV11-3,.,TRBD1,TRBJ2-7,CASSSGVGTGVYEQYF,TGTGCCAGCAGCTCCGGCGTCGGGACAGGGGTCTACGAGCAGTACTTC
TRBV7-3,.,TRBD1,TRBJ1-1,CASSPSGGSAEAFF,TGTGCCAGCAGCCCTTCAGGGGGATCGGCTGAAGCTTTCTTT